This TCR beta chain was profiled in a study of identical twins. This clonotype was counted a few times. The antigen is not known. TCRdb reprocessed the 5' RACE reads via MiXCR and lists one record per CDR3 protein. The data hold 600,000 to 850,000 distinct CDR3 sequences, with around a sixth observed a single time. The CDR3 loop spans 15 amino acids. CDR1 and CDR2 from the germline V gene are SGHRS and YFSETQ. The V gene lost 5 bases and the J gene lost 5 bases, with 20 bases spanning the gap. General study results and limits: Alpha sequences out of frame and shared by twins had excess low generation probability.

The same specimen was also included in a second study, on T cells expressing NK-cell markers. That publication notes: Sorted CD3+CD56+NKG2C+, CD3+CD56+NKG2C- and CD3+CD56-NKG2C+ T-cell subsets were beta-chain profiled. Most of the eight sequenced donors were HCMV-seropositive; one was seronegative.

The sequence was collected from a woman aged 18-29 years in good health. The chain links TRBV5-1 to TRBJ2-7; perhaps TRBD2 as D (6 bases). Sequencing was performed on PBMCs. The CDR3 bases are TGCGCCAGCAGATATGGGGGGTCATCAAGCAACGAGCAGTACTTC. Its protein is CASRYGGSSSNEQYF.